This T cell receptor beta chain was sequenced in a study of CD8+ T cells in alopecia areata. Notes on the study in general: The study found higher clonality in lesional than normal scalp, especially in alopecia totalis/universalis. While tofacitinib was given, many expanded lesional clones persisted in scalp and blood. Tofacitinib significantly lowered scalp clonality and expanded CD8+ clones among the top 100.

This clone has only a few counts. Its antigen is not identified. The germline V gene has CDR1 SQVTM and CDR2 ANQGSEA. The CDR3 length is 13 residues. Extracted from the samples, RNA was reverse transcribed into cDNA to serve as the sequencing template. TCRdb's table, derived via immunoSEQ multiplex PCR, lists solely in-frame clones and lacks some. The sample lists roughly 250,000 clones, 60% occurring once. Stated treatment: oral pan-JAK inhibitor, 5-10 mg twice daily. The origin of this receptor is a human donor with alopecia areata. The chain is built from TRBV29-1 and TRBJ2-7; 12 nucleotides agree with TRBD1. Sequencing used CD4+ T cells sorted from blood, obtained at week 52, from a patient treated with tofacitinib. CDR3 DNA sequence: TGCAGTGCACGGGACAGGGGGCCCTACGAGCAGTACTTC. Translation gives CSARDRGPYEQYF.